Below, one T cell receptor beta chain is given with its context. Some clones are missing from TCRdb's copy, which holds only in-frame ones; the method was immunoSEQ multiplex PCR. The table records 100,000 to 150,000 clones, around 89% of them present only once. These data are taken from a study of blood T cell repertoires in COVID-19. For the study at large: Samples taken during acute and convalescent COVID-19 were collected in the United States, Italy and Spain. From T cells, B-cell-depleted T cells, or PBMCs came the material, which was cDNA or gDNA.

V trimming: 2 bases; J trimming: 2 bases; junction bases outside the gene matches: 4. The CDR3 covers 15 residues. Germline V lookup: CDR1 SGHRS, CDR2 YFSETQ. The chain couples TRBV5-1 to TRBJ1-1; 9 bases line up with TRBD1. Sequencing was carried out using peripheral blood. The source is a human donor in a cohort sampled during active COVID-19. CDR3 protein: CASSFYRGRNTEAFF. In DNA, the CDR3 is TGCGCCAGCAGCTTCTACAGGGGGCGTAACACTGAAGCTTTCTTT.